This T cell receptor beta chain is from a study of CD8 T cells in Susac syndrome. Turning to the study itself: At the time of blood draw, patients with Susac syndrome were therapy-naive, receiving corticosteroids, or receiving intravenous immunoglobulin alone.

A quantity of about 0.5 to 1 ug RNA underwent reverse transcription using random hexamers. The amplification used immunoSEQ multiplex PCR on TCR beta CDR3; it spanned 54 Vbeta and 13 Jbeta. TCRdb used MiXCR to reprocess the immunoSEQ multiplex PCR reads, holding one entry per CDR3 protein. The sample has 150,000 or so distinct CDR3 sequences, approximately 95% seen once. Material: CD4+ T cells from PBMCs. The clonotype originates from a human donor with Susac syndrome.

The CDR3 region has the DNA TGTGCCAGCAGCCCCCAGGGGTTGAACACTGAAGCTTTCTTT. Encoded protein: CASSPQGLNTEAFF. V is TRBV9 and J is TRBJ1-1, with a weak D call TRBD1 (6 bases). The CDR3 has 14 residues. Germline V lookup: CDR1 SGDLS, CDR2 YYNGEE. V lost 4 bases, J lost 0 bases, and 10 bases lay in between. The full variable domain, rest sourced from reference TRBV9 and TRBJ1-1, is DSGVTQTPKHLITATGQRVTLRCSPRSGDLSVYWYQQSLDQGLQFLIQYYNGEERAKGNILERFSAQQFPDLHSELNLSSLELGDSALYFCASSPQGLNTEAFFGQGTRLTVV.